These 8 T cell receptor beta chains were sequenced from one sample in a study of T cell repertoires in cytomegalovirus infection. These receptors lack a known antigen. MiXCR, run by TCRdb on the reads, gives a single entry per CDR3 protein. The sample contains about 150,000 distinct CDR3 sequences, around 32% of which appear only once. Specimen: CD8+ T cells from cultured PBMCs, collected from culture after CMV antigen stimulation. The receptors here all came from a human donor in good health (CMV status not recorded). Some clones in this sample may be carry-over from other donors' samples.

DNA for the CDR3: TGTGCCAGCAGCCATCCCCCCGCCACAGGGGGCGAGGAGACCCAGTACTTC. It encodes CASSHPPATGGEETQYF. The chain links TRBV28 to TRBJ2-5, with 9 bases matching TRBD1. Germline V gene lookup returns CDR1 MDHEN and CDR2 SYDVKM. The trim removed 6 bases at V and 5 bases at J, leaving 16 bases unmatched. This CDR3 is 17 amino acids long.

This clonotype came up a few times. The chain links TRBV6-2 or TRBV6-3 to TRBJ2-7; D is unclear. CDR1 MNHEY and CDR2 SVGEGT come from the germline V gene. V lost 2 bases to trimming and J lost 2 bases, with 10 bases between them. CDR3 length: 14 residues. The CDR3 is CASSYNTYPYEQYF. The CDR3, as DNA: TGTGCCAGCAGTTACAACACCTACCCCTACGAGCAGTACTTC.

This clonotype was recorded a few times. The chain has TRBV2 and TRBJ2-7; 9 bases agree with TRBD2. The germline V gene has CDR1 SNHLY and CDR2 FYNNEI. V lost 3 bases to trimming and J lost 4 bases; unmatched junction nucleotides: 4. The CDR3 totals 14 residues. The CDR3 spells CASSDGLAGYEQYF. CDR3 DNA: TGTGCCAGCAGTGATGGCCTAGCGGGGTACGAGCAGTACTTC.

The rearrangement links TRBV6-5 to TRBJ1-2; D gene ambiguous. V was pared by 0 bases and J by 7 bases, with 12 bases between. From germline, CDR1 is MNHEY and CDR2 SVGAGI. This CDR3 contains 14 residues. The CDR3 protein is CASSYSAEGSGYTF. CDR3 in DNA: TGTGCCAGCAGTTACTCGGCTGAGGGTAGTGGCTACACCTTC.

CDR3: CASSQERAPTRNEQFF. The CDR3 coding sequence is TGCGCCAGCAGCCAAGAACGGGCTCCCACAAGGAATGAGCAGTTCTTC. V is TRBV4-1 and J is TRBJ2-1; D remains ambiguous. The germline gives CDR1 MGHRA, CDR2 YSYEKL. V gave up 0 bases and J gave up 7 bases, with 16 bases separating them. The CDR3 spans 16 residues.

As concerns this clonotype: Its ends do not fully match the called genes, so a read error is possible. The genes are TRBV7-8 and TRBJ1-2, with D possibly matching TRBD1 (5 bases). The germline V gene encodes CDR1 SGHVS and CDR2 FQNEAQ. The CDR3 is 14 amino acids. CDR3 in amino acids: CASGLLGAVYGYTF. The CDR3 bases are TGTGCCAGCGGCTTATTAGGGGCGGTTTATGGCTACACCTTC. Variable domain in full (rest from reference TRBV7-8 and TRBJ1-2): GAGVSQSPRYKVAKRGQDVALRCDPISGHVSLFWYQQALGQGPEFLTYFQNEAQLDKSGLPSDRFFAERPEGSVSTLKIQRTQQEDSAVYLCASGLLGAVYGYTFGSGTRLTVV.

This clonotype was counted a few times. The CDR3 protein is CASSEPLLRKLFF. The CDR3 region has the DNA TGTGCCAGCAGTGAGCCGTTGCTAAGAAAACTGTTTTTT. The chain uses TRBV2 and TRBJ1-4, with D unresolved. Germline lookup yields CDR1 SNHLY and CDR2 FYNNEI. The CDR3 runs 13 residues. Trimming removed 3 bases at V and 10 bases at J, with 12 bases between.

This clonotype was seen at least ten times. No DNA is shown, since the ends of the CDR3 on it are uncertain; the CDR3 is the one TCRdb lists. The CDR3 is CASSSSDSSYEQYF. The chain joins TRBV27 to TRBJ2-7. Germline V gene lookup returns CDR1 MNHEY and CDR2 SMNVEV (reference sequence). The CDR3 region is 14 residues in length, termini included.